This T cell receptor (beta chain) was found in a study of blood T cells in healthy people across ages. A sample-barcoded 5' primer and a J-beta primer mix were used in a second PCR of roughly 7 to 11 cycles. TCRdb re-called the 5' RACE reads with MiXCR, one entry per CDR3 protein. The sample holds about 500,000 distinct CDR3 sequences, around 24% seen once. Trimming removed 0 bases from V and 5 bases from J; junction bases left unmatched: 9. The V gene's germline CDR1 is DFQATT and CDR2 SNEGSKA (reference sequence). The CDR3 has 15 amino acids. The same sample was also used in a study of T cells of mothers and their children. That report adds: A slight, non-significant increase in overlap was found for related mother-child pairs relative to unrelated pairs.

This TCR came from a boy younger than 18 in good health. The chain recombines TRBV20-1 with TRBJ2-5; TRBD2 matches at 7 bases. Sequencing was performed on blood. The CDR3 nucleotides are TGCAGTGCTAGAGATGGGGCGGGAGATAAGGAGACCCAGTACTTC. It yields the protein CSARDGAGDKETQYF.